This T cell receptor beta chain was sequenced during a study of blood T cells in healthy people across ages (dated by TCRdb to about 2015). Regarding the research as a whole: Template switching captured roughly one uniquely barcoded TCR beta cDNA molecule per two T cells in model experiments. The study measured age-related changes in TCR beta repertoire diversity using deep sequencing normalized with unique cDNA molecular identifiers. Four age groups were formed from the donors: young (average approximately 15 years), middle-aged (approximately 42), aged (approximately 60) and long-lived (less than 85). Donors of different ages were randomly distributed across sequencing lanes to avoid experimental bias. The study analyzed two additional independent replicas of 1 million unique cDNA reads from the same blood draw for two donors, one aged 18 to 30 and one aged 80 or older. Study-wide findings and limitations: Compared with the aged group, more naive CD4+ T cells, fewer expanded clones and increased TCR diversity were shown by the long-lived group, suggesting age selection. The percentage of naive T cells measured by flow cytometry correlated strongly with observed TCR beta diversity. Bulk unsorted PBMC profiling prevented conclusive comparison of naive and antigen-experienced compartments. Total diversity estimates from one million sequenced T cells were considered lower bounds and underestimates. Donor CMV infection status was unknown, potentially confounding age-related changes in expanded clonotypes. As age increased, observed TCR beta diversity per million T cells dropped in a roughly linear way, and a significant reduction was already evident by age 40.

Library preparation was by 5' RACE. Sequencer: Illumina HiSeq 2500. A second PCR of roughly 7 to 12 cycles was run with a J-beta primer mix and a sample-barcoded 5' primer. A unique molecular identifier was introduced onto each TCR beta cDNA molecule by a template-switch 5' adaptor carrying 12 random nucleotides. At least 2.5 million CDR3-containing paired-end reads were obtained from each sample. First-strand cDNA synthesis was performed from all RNA using the Mint cDNA synthesis kit, with priming by a TRBC-specific oligonucleotide. After uracil-DNA glycosylase treatment, a first 18-cycle PCR used universal primers M1SS and BC2_uni_R on all cDNA. The original pipeline was this. Normalization of each sample was performed by random selection of 1 million high-quality reads, each carrying a distinct molecular identifier. Instead of being binned into consensus sequences, reads with shared molecular identifiers were discarded. MiTCR, set to a Q25 quality threshold and the strictest error-elimination algorithm, was used for CDR3 identification, clonotype clustering and error correction. A nonparametric unseen species model with Euler transformation was used to estimate a lower bound on total TCR beta diversity. The raw public reads went through TCRdb reprocessing: fastp at Q25, MiXCR clone calling, in-frame beta chains kept. Rows with one shared CDR3 protein collapse into an entry with the most common genes and DNA. The V and J calls were not made by the authors but by TCRdb's processing. Counted in this sample were about 1,500,000 distinct CDR3 sequences; roughly 27% of them appeared once. More than 6% of the sample is in the top ten clones.

From the germline V gene (reference sequence), CDR1 is MNHNY and CDR2 is SVGAGI. The CDR3 sequence holds 17 residues, the cysteine and phenylalanine included. Only the CDR3 DNA stays, 51 bases, in frame from base 1. Trimming takes 4 bases from V and 0 bases from J, and the germline ends sit 13 bases apart. To note about this clonotype: What this receptor recognizes is not known. No base quality information exists; no much larger clone differs at one position.

Donors were a few dozen systemically healthy Caucasian individuals from Russia aged 6 to 90 years. Each donor gave around 9.8 milliliters of peripheral blood, collected into EDTA-treated Vacutainer tubes. Ficoll-Paque density-gradient centrifugation was used to isolate PBMCs, with at least 6.5 million per sample. Trizol reagent was used to extract total RNA from PBMCs, with at least 5.5 micrograms per sample. For every donor, an aliquot of PBMCs went through flow cytometry to measure the percentages of naive CD45RAhigh/CD27high T cells. The sequence came from a woman younger than 45 in good health. The sequenced material came from blood. The rearranged chain carries TRBV6-6 and TRBJ2-6, with a weak D call of TRBD2 (6 bases match). The DNA is TGTGCCAGCAGTTCAAGCTACGGGGGCTCTGGGGCCAACGTCCTGACTTTC. The resulting protein is CASSSSYGGSGANVLTF.